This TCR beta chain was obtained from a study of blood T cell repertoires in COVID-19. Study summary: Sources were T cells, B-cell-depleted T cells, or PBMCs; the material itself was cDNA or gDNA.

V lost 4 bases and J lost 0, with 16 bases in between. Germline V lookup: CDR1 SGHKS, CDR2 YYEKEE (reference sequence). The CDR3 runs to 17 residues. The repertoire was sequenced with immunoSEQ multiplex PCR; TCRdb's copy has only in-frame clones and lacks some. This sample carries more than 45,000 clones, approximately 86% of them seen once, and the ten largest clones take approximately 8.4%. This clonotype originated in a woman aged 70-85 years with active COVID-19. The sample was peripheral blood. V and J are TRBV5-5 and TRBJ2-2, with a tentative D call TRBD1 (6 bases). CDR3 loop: CASSPGQKNANTGELFF. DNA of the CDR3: TGTGCCAGCAGCCCTGGACAGAAAAATGCGAACACCGGGGAGCTGTTTTTT.